This T cell receptor (beta chain) was identified during a study of shared clonotypes between healthy human individuals. Study results and limitations: Limitation of the genetic and exposure-history diversity represented came from the few donors.

Trimming stripped 3 bases from V and 7 bases from J, with 12 bases between. The CDR3 is 13 amino acids. Per germline, CDR1 LNHNV and CDR2 YYDKDF (reference sequence). Under the authors' procedure: Junction-only sequences produced by ImmunoSEQ had no quality scores, so filtering differed. Produced via immunoSEQ multiplex PCR; TCRdb's table is partial and in-frame only. V, J and clone size derive from that table, while D and trimming were established from the DNA sequence. The sample carries hundreds of thousands of clones, roughly four fifths recorded once. This clone was picked up a small number of times. Its target is not known.

Sequencing was carried out using PBMCs. The chain is built from TRBV15 and TRBJ1-2; D is uncertain. The origin of this receptor is a woman between 35 and 50 years old in good health. Some clones in this sample may be carry-over from other donors' samples. The CDR3 here is CATSRTSEGGYTF. In nucleotides, the CDR3 is TGTGCCACCAGCAGGACCTCGGAGGGTGGCTACACCTTC.